This TCR beta chain was identified in a study of PD-1 blockade in classical Hodgkin lymphoma (TCRdb year 2020). Regarding the complete study: Nivolumab dosing was 3 mg/kg intravenously every 2 weeks, continuing until either disease progression or unacceptable toxicity. A peripheral blood immune signature of response to PD-1 blockade in classical Hodgkin lymphoma was defined using TCR beta sequencing and CyTOF. Summary of the overall study and its limitations: The study covered only a single clinical trial cohort, and the causes of the repertoire differences, possibly disease activity or prior therapy, were still not defined. Baseline diversity similar to that of newly diagnosed patients was observed in trial patients achieving complete response, whereas significantly lower diversity was observed in partial responders and progressors. Baseline TCR diversity was reported to be lower in newly diagnosed patients than in healthy donors and to be lower still in relapsed/refractory patients. A significant rise by C4D1 was seen in CD4+ but not CD8+ TCR diversity (p=0.0027 vs p=0.16), with the rise being most apparent in complete responders (p=0.02). Lower diversity was observed in patients in whom nivolumab was started less than 1 year after ASCT, and these patients were excluded from later analyses so that confounding by immune reconstitution would be avoided.

The time point label here, explained by the study, means: cycle 1 day 1 (C1D1), immediately before nivolumab initiation. All trial patients had relapsed after autologous stem cell transplantation, with cohorts A, B and C differing in prior brentuximab vedotin exposure. The trial cohort was composed of roughly 60 patients with relapsed/refractory classical Hodgkin lymphoma, for whom complete response, partial response or progressive disease was recorded as best overall response. Single-agent nivolumab was administered to trial patients in the multi-cohort phase II CheckMate 205 trial. An independent review committee assessed best overall response by applying the 2007 International Working Group response criteria. Trial PBMCs were collected immediately before nivolumab initiation (C1D1) and during therapy at cycle 2 day 1 and cycle 4 day 1. Peripheral blood was collected in 8 mL Vacutainer Cell Preparation Tubes, from which PBMCs were isolated by centrifugation and then cryopreserved.

The CDR3 holds 17 amino acids from the cysteine to the phenylalanine. The kept DNA is CDR3 alone, 51 bases in frame from the first base. According to the germline V gene, CDR1 reads MNHGY and CDR2 reads SVAAGI. The V end loses 5 bases and the J end loses 2 bases, and a stretch of 22 bases separates them. A note on this clone: Its antigen specificity is not known. There are no base qualities to consult, and no much larger clone falls within one base.

Genomic DNA was isolated using the Qiagen DNeasy kit from unsorted PBMCs as well as from negatively selected CD4+ and CD8+ fractions. Amplification of TCR beta CDR3 regions was done by immunoSEQ multiplex PCR with primers that anneal to V and J segments. A synthetic immune receptor repertoire was used to minimize amplification bias, and any residual bias was removed computationally once sequencing was done. The study's own analysis went as follows. Custom Python scripts were used to quantify repertoire diversity as the Shannon entropy index. The unsorted, CD4+ and CD8+ repertoires were each analyzed separately, with the exception of combined analyses, where CD4+ and CD8+ sequences were merged in silico. Clonal expansion was defined as a frequency increase of at least 2-fold after treatment compared with C1D1, and clones undetected at baseline were assigned a pseudocount of 0.5. Singleton clones were defined as clones with 0 or 1 copy at C1D1, and non-singleton clones were defined as clones with 2 or more copies. Clones expanded in unsorted samples were labelled as CD4+, CD8+ or unknown by matching protein sequences in sorted samples from the same patient. Wilcoxon tests were applied to paired samples to test diversity changes from C1D1 to C4D1. TCRdb's version of the immuneACCESS table is confined to in-frame rearrangements and falls short of the full clone set. An unresolved V gene accounts for under half of the shortfall where checked; the remainder is of unknown origin. V, J and clone size are those of that table, while D and trimming were read from the DNA. The sample table shows approximately 60,000 clones, and under 95% are seen once. 9.7% of the sample goes to the ten largest clones.

This chain is built from TRBV6-9 and TRBJ2-7; the best D guess is TRBD1, with 5 bases matching. The source was peripheral blood mononuclear cells (PBMCs), collected at baseline. The origin of this receptor is a human donor with classical Hodgkin lymphoma. In nucleotides, the sequence is TGTGCCAGCAGTGCCCCTTTTTGGCAGGGCGAAACCTACGAGCAGTACTTC. It translates to CASSAPFWQGETYEQYF.